The 22 T cell receptor beta chains below come from one sample, sequenced in a study of cytomegalovirus exposure and HLA in healthy donors. Amplification used 60 Vbeta primers and 13 Jbeta primers. Only in-frame clones appear in the TCRdb table, and some are missing; sequencing was by immunoSEQ multiplex PCR. The sample includes 100,000 to 120,000 clones, around 87% of them seen just once. Sequenced input: PBMCs. The receptors originated from a man aged 40-55 years in good health and CMV-seronegative.

The CDR3 sequence: CASSLSSSSYNEQFF. In nucleotides, the CDR3 is TGCGCCAGCAGCCTCTCTAGCAGCTCCTACAATGAGCAGTTCTTC. The chain joins TRBV5-1 to TRBJ2-1; tentative D call: TRBD2 (5 bases). CDR1 is SGHRS, CDR2 YFSETQ, per germline. V lost 4 bases, J lost 0 bases, and 11 bases lay in between. The CDR3 sequence is 15 residues long.

This chain joins TRBV6-1 and TRBJ1-1; 7 nucleotides agree with TRBD1. CDR3 length: 16 residues. Germline V lookup: CDR1 MNHNS, CDR2 SASEGT. The V and J ends lost 4 bases and 0 bases, in that order; junction bases with no gene match: 8. The DNA for the CDR3 is TGTGCCAGCAGTGCCCGGGACAGACCCATGAACACTGAAGCTTTCTTT. Translating gives CASSARDRPMNTEAFF.

This chain links TRBV6-1 with TRBJ2-6; TRBD2 is a possible D gene (6 bases). The V end was cut by 7 bases, the J end by 4 bases, with 14 bases between. CDR1 and CDR2 (germline): MNHNS, SASEGT. This CDR3 has 15 residues. The CDR3 protein is CASTLEGWGANVLTF. Written as DNA, the CDR3 is TGTGCCAGCACTCTGGAGGGCTGGGGGGCCAACGTCCTGACTTTC.

The chain employs TRBV5-1 and TRBJ1-1; possibly TRBD1 for D (6 bases). The CDR3 consists of 13 residues. Trimming removed 5 bases from V and 1 base from J, with 9 bases in between. From germline, CDR1 is SGHRS and CDR2 YFSETQ. CDR3 amino acids: CASRSTGNTEAFF. CDR3 DNA: TGCGCCAGCAGATCGACAGGGAACACTGAAGCTTTCTTT.

The chain couples TRBV5-1 to TRBJ1-1; D might be TRBD1 (6 bases). This CDR3 region has 14 residues. Germline V gene data show CDR1 as SGHRS and CDR2 as YFSETQ. Trimming shortened V by 5 bases and J by 1 base, and 12 bases separated the two germline ends. CDR3: CASRQGRRNTEAFF. The CDR3 coding sequence is TGCGCCAGCAGACAGGGACGTAGGAACACTGAAGCTTTCTTT.

This clone was recorded once. The rearrangement links TRBV27 to TRBJ1-2, with unresolved D. CDR1 MNHEY and CDR2 SMNVEV come from the germline V gene (reference sequence). Trimming took off 3 bases at V and 3 bases at J, with 11 bases between the two ends. The CDR3 extends over 14 amino acids. The CDR3 sequence is CASSFEGGDYGYTF. CDR3 bases: TGTGCCAGCAGTTTTGAGGGTGGAGACTATGGCTACACCTTC.

The J gene is TRBJ2-2, the V gene TRBV7-2; D is possibly TRBD1 (6 bases). Germline CDR1 is SGHTA and CDR2 is FQGNSA. Trimming stripped 6 bases from V and 6 bases from J, with 14 bases between. CDR3 length: 14 residues. The CDR3, as DNA: TGTGCCAGCAGGATACAGGGTTATGCCGGGGAGCTGTTTTTT. Translating gives CASRIQGYAGELFF.

This chain links TRBV5-4 with TRBJ2-5, with D tentatively TRBD1 (6 bases). The CDR3 contains 15 residues. Trimming left V 0 bases short and J 4 bases short, with 13 bases between. Germline V gene lookup returns CDR1 SGHNT and CDR2 YYREEE (reference sequence). The CDR3 coding sequence is TGTGCCAGCAGCTTGGACGCCAGGGGAATAGAGACCCAGTACTTC. It codes for CASSLDARGIETQYF.

This chain uses TRBV10-3 with TRBJ1-2, with 8 nucleotides matching TRBD1. Germline CDR1 and CDR2: ENHRY and SYGVKD. CDR3 length: 15 amino acids. J gave up 3 bases and V 5 bases, and 8 bases lay outside the gene matches. The CDR3 bases are TGTGCCATCAGTAAGTACCAGGGGGCCGACTATGGCTACACCTTC. Its protein product is CAISKYQGADYGYTF.

The chain recombines TRBV6-4 with TRBJ1-5; D is unresolved. V dropped 6 bases and J dropped 5 bases, with 14 bases sitting between them. The CDR3 extends over 14 amino acids. From germline, CDR1 is MRHNA and CDR2 SNTAGT. The CDR3 region has the DNA TGTGCCAGCAGCGGTGGAGGGCGGGATCAGCCCCAGCATTTT. The encoded protein is CASSGGGRDQPQHF.

The chain has TRBV28 and TRBJ1-1, with 8 bases fitting TRBD1. CDR1 and CDR2 from the germline V gene are MDHEN and SYDVKM. With 9 bases clipped from V and 10 bases from J, the junction kept 4 bases outside the gene matches. The CDR3 has 10 residues. CDR3 DNA sequence: TGTGCCAGTCACAGGGGGAGAGCTTTCTTT. Translation gives CASHRGRAFF.

This clone has a single count. The rearrangement joins TRBV11-2 to TRBJ1-6, with no clear D. V dropped 4 bases and J dropped 4 bases, with 8 bases sitting between them. This CDR3 spans 14 amino acids. Germline CDR1 reads SGHAT; CDR2 reads FQNNGV. The CDR3 region has the DNA TGTGCCAGCAGCTCCCCGGAGTATAATTCACCCCTCCACTTT. Its translation is CASSSPEYNSPLHF.

The gene calls are TRBV28 and TRBJ2-7; perhaps TRBD1 as D (6 bases). V lost 1 base and J 2 bases, leaving 12 bases between the germline ends. Germline CDR1 reads MDHEN; CDR2 reads SYDVKM. The CDR3 sequence is 15 residues long. CDR3 protein: CASSLSQGTPYEQYF. The CDR3 bases are TGTGCCAGCAGTTTATCGCAGGGGACCCCCTACGAGCAGTACTTC.

The V gene is TRBV19, the J gene TRBJ1-6; D not certain. CDR1 and CDR2 (germline): LNHDA, SQIVND (reference sequence). This CDR3 is built from 14 residues. V dropped 7 bases and J dropped 9 bases, with 16 bases sitting between them. Here the CDR3 DNA reads TGTGCCAGTACGGTGGCGGGCGCCCCTTCACCCCTCCACTTT. It specifies CASTVAGAPSPLHF.

CDR3 in DNA: TGTGCCAGCAGTGGGTCGGGATCAAAAGAGACCCAGTACTTC. Its translation: CASSGSGSKETQYF. V gene TRBV25-1 combines with J gene TRBJ2-5, with D perhaps matching TRBD2 (5 bases). The germline V and J ends were trimmed by 4 bases and 3 bases, with 12 bases remaining between them. This CDR3 is 14 amino acids long. Germline V gene lookup returns CDR1 MGHDK and CDR2 SYGVNS.

This chain joins TRBV6-1 and TRBJ1-1; 7 bases match TRBD1. Germline V CDR1 and CDR2: MNHNS, SASEGT. The CDR3 is 14 residues long. With V trimmed by 5 bases and J by 7 bases, 10 bases remained unmatched. For the CDR3, the DNA is TGTGCCAGCAGTCTGACAGGGACCGGTGATGAAGCTTTCTTT. Translation gives CASSLTGTGDEAFF.

The CDR3 reads CSVENTLQETQYF. CDR3 DNA sequence: TGCAGCGTTGAAAACACCCTCCAAGAGACCCAGTACTTC. V gene TRBV29-1 combines with J gene TRBJ2-5; D gene uncertain. Trimming took 2 bases from V and 1 from J, leaving 8 bases between them. The length of the CDR3 is 13 residues. CDR1 is SQVTM, CDR2 ANQGSEA, per germline.

The rearrangement links TRBV27 to TRBJ2-6; 7 bases fit TRBD1. This CDR3 is 16 amino acids long. With V trimmed by 5 bases and J by 0 bases, 4 bases remained unmatched. The germline V gene encodes CDR1 MNHEY and CDR2 SMNVEV (reference sequence). The DNA for the CDR3 is TGTGCCAGCAGTCCTTACAGGGGCTCTGGGGCCAACGTCCTGACTTTC. Translated, it gives CASSPYRGSGANVLTF.

V and J are TRBV10-3 and TRBJ1-3, with TRBD1 identical over 7 bases. This CDR3 has 14 residues. Germline CDR1 is ENHRY and CDR2 is SYGVKD. J gave up 3 bases and V 6 bases, and 5 bases lay outside the gene matches. The CDR3 sequence: CAIRMTGFGNTIYF. DNA for the CDR3: TGTGCCATCAGGATGACAGGGTTTGGAAACACCATATATTTT.

The V gene is TRBV9, the J gene TRBJ1-1; TRBD1 matches 8 bases. The CDR3 contains 13 residues. Per germline, CDR1 SGDLS and CDR2 YYNGEE. The junction had 7 bases not matched to a gene; V was cut back by 0 bases and J by 12 bases. CDR3 amino acids: CASSVGGQGGPFF. The CDR3 coding sequence is TGTGCCAGCAGCGTAGGAGGACAGGGAGGACCTTTCTTT.

V usage is TRBV4-1 and J usage is TRBJ1-6; 9 nucleotides line up with TRBD1. Germline loops: CDR1 MGHRA, CDR2 YSYEKL. The CDR3 consists of 16 residues. The ends lost 7 bases at V and 13 bases at J; junction bases unmatched: 17. The chain's CDR3 is CASTSTVGTGLLPLHF. The CDR3 bases are TGCGCCAGCACCTCTACTGTGGGGACAGGGCTTCTCCCCCTCCACTTT.

The chain links TRBV14 to TRBJ1-1; D remains ambiguous. This CDR3 comprises 15 residues. Looked up from germline, CDR1 is SGHDN and CDR2 is FVKESK. V dropped 0 bases and J dropped 4 bases, with 12 bases sitting between them. CDR3 loop: CASSQELLRGTEAFF. CDR3 DNA sequence: TGTGCCAGCAGCCAAGAGCTGCTACGGGGCACTGAAGCTTTCTTT.